This entry describes one T cell receptor beta chain. The antigen is not known. This specimen belongs to a study of CD4+ T cells in melanoma. Notes on the study in general: Neoantigen-specific CD4+ T cells in melanoma reportedly had diverse differentiation states. CD8+ T cell, macrophage and B cell function reportedly correlated with neoantigen-specific CD4+ T cells.

CDR1 is LNHNV and CDR2 is YYDKDF in the germline V gene (reference sequence). V was shortened by 2 bases and J by 2 bases, with 9 bases between the two germline ends. The CDR3 sequence is 14 residues long. The protocol was immunoSEQ multiplex PCR, while the TCRdb copy is restricted to in-frame clones and leaves out a portion. Altogether 13,000 to 15,000 clones are present, approximately 72% being singletons, with the ten largest covering 15% to 20%. The clonotype originates from a human donor with melanoma. The rearrangement uses TRBV15 and TRBJ2-5; tentatively, D is TRBD1 (5 bases). The sample comprised cells from a culture (not recorded whether cultured in vitro). The CDR3 region has the DNA TGTGCCACCAGCAGATCACAGGAGCAAGAGACCCAGTACTTC. Translated, it gives CATSRSQEQETQYF.